These 26 T cell receptor beta chains came from one sample sequenced in a study of blood T cell repertoires in COVID-19. Here immunoSEQ multiplex PCR was the method, and the copy in TCRdb shows in-frame clones only, minus some. The repertoire includes over 45,000 clones, approximately 80% of them detected once, and around 20% sits in the top ten. Specimen: peripheral blood. These receptors came from a human donor with active or convalescent COVID-19. The donor label of this sample is uncertain.

The V call is TRBV18, the J call TRBJ1-5; maybe TRBD1 (6 bases). Germline V gene sequence: CDR1 KGHSH, CDR2 LQKENI. The ends were cut back, 2 bases at V and 9 bases at J, with 11 bases in the middle. CDR3 length equals 13 residues. CDR3 sequence: CASSPEQGLPQHF. As DNA, the CDR3 is TGTGCCAGCTCACCAGAACAGGGCTTGCCCCAGCATTTT.

In this sample, this clone turned up many times. The genes are TRBV7-2 and TRBJ2-7, with TRBD2 matching over 12 bases. In germline, CDR1 is SGHTA, CDR2 FQGNSA. Trimming cost V 5 bases and J 0 bases; bases outside gene matches: 14. The length of the CDR3 is 19 residues. The chain's CDR3 is CASSRPGTSGSSSSYEQYF. CDR3 bases: TGTGCCAGCAGCAGACCGGGGACTAGCGGGTCGTCAAGCTCCTACGAGCAGTACTTC.

This clone was detected once. The V and J genes are TRBV4-2 and TRBJ2-3; 7 nucleotides align to TRBD1. V lost 1 base and J lost 0; bases outside the gene matches: 10. CDR3 length: 18 amino acids. CDR1 is LGHNA and CDR2 is YNFKEQ in the germline V gene. This CDR3 reads CASSQGQGPVISTDTQYF. Here the CDR3 DNA reads TGTGCCAGCAGCCAAGGACAGGGACCCGTCATTAGCACAGATACGCAGTATTTT.

The J gene is TRBJ2-2, the V gene TRBV2; maybe TRBD1 (6 bases). The CDR3 is 15 amino acids. Trimming pared 7 bases from V and 9 bases from J, leaving 21 bases between. Germline values: CDR1 SNHLY, CDR2 FYNNEI. The CDR3 sequence: CASTLEAGVLRELFF. DNA for the CDR3: TGTGCCAGCACCCTGGAGGCAGGGGTGCTCCGGGAGCTGTTTTTT.

J is TRBJ1-2 and V is TRBV6-5, with 7 bases lining up with TRBD1. The CDR3 sequence is 15 residues long. Losses at the gene ends were 1 base for V and 3 bases for J; bases not matched to a gene: 5. Germline V gives CDR1 MNHEY, CDR2 SVGAGI. CDR3 DNA sequence: TGTGCCAGCAGTTACTTCCCGGGACAGCACTATGGCTACACCTTC. It specifies CASSYFPGQHYGYTF.

The chain recombines TRBV7-3 with TRBJ2-1, with 13 bases identical to TRBD2. This CDR3 contains 16 residues. V lost 1 base and J lost 7; bases outside the gene matches: 4. Germline CDR1 is SGHTA and CDR2 is FQGTGA. The CDR3 reads CASSLIPLAGGNEQFF. The CDR3 nucleotides are TGTGCCAGCAGCTTAATTCCACTAGCGGGAGGGAATGAGCAGTTCTTC.

This chain connects TRBV7-2 to TRBJ2-3; no clear D gene. CDR1 SGHTA and CDR2 FQGNSA come from the germline V gene. Deletions cut 1 base from V and 1 base from J, with 6 bases between. The CDR3 totals 14 residues. Here the CDR3 DNA reads TGTGCCAGCAGCTTAGTGGGCCGCACAGATACGCAGTATTTT. Encoded protein: CASSLVGRTDTQYF.

The chain links TRBV9 to TRBJ1-5; TRBD1 aligns across 10 bases. Germline-derived CDR1 and CDR2 are SGDLS and YYNGEE. The CDR3 is 16 residues long. Unmatched junction bases numbered 4, after V lost 4 bases and J lost 0 bases. The CDR3 spells CASSPGTGASNQPQHF. The CDR3 DNA sequence: TGTGCCAGCAGCCCCGGGACAGGGGCTAGCAATCAGCCCCAGCATTTT.

In DNA form, the CDR3 reads TGTGCCAGCACTACCTCGGACAGGGTGAAGACTTTCTTT. Amino acids: CASTTSDRVKTFF. This chain connects TRBV19 to TRBJ1-1; TRBD1 matches at 8 bases. Germline V gene sequence: CDR1 LNHDA, CDR2 SQIVND (reference sequence). V dropped 9 bases and J dropped 12; count of bases not matched to a gene: 15. This CDR3 is 13 amino acids long.

The V and J genes are TRBV11-3 and TRBJ2-7, with TRBD1 identical over 10 bases. CDR3 length: 14 residues. CDR1 is SGHNT and CDR2 is YENEEA in the germline V gene. Trimming removed 5 bases from V and 7 bases from J; junction bases left unmatched: 8. The CDR3 region is CASSADRGAGEQYF. The CDR3 DNA sequence: TGTGCCAGCAGCGCGGACAGGGGGGCCGGGGAGCAGTACTTC.

This chain uses TRBV18 with TRBJ2-1; TRBD2 matches at 11 bases. The CDR3 spans 15 residues. In germline, CDR1 is KGHSH, CDR2 LQKENI. Trimming took 5 bases from V and 8 from J; bases not matched to a gene: 8. The chain's CDR3 is CASSATSGSGYEQFF. The CDR3 DNA reads TGTGCCAGCTCAGCCACTAGCGGGAGTGGGTATGAGCAGTTCTTC.

The gene calls are TRBV11-1 and TRBJ2-3, with 8 bases matching TRBD2. The CDR3 sequence is 16 residues long. V shed 5 bases, J shed 4 bases, and the junction held 11 bases outside the gene matches. Germline V lookup: CDR1 SGHAT, CDR2 FQDESV (reference sequence). The CDR3 reads CASSREGRPKSDTQYF. In DNA, the CDR3 is TGTGCCAGCAGCCGGGAGGGGAGGCCGAAATCAGATACGCAGTATTTT. Full variable domain (missing parts from reference TRBV11-1 and TRBJ2-3): EAEVAQSPRYKITEKSQAVAFWCDPISGHATLYWYRQILGQGPELLVQFQDESVVDDSQLPKDRFSAERLKGVDSTLKIQPAELGDSAMYLCASSREGRPKSDTQYFGPGTRLTVL.

The J gene is TRBJ2-6, the V gene TRBV25-1; D not resolved. The CDR3 is 16 residues long. CDR1 is MGHDK, CDR2 SYGVNS, per germline. Trimming stripped 8 bases from V and 0 bases from J, with 14 bases between. The DNA for the CDR3 is TGTGCCAGCGCCTCCTGGGCCGACTCTGGGGCCAACGTCCTGACTTTC. This gives the protein CASASWADSGANVLTF.

In this sample, this clone turned up a few times. The chain uses TRBV7-2 and TRBJ1-5; D possibly corresponds to TRBD1 (6 bases). This CDR3 is 13 amino acids long. Trimming removed 5 bases at V and 5 bases at J, with 10 bases between. Germline assignment: CDR1 SGHTA and CDR2 FQGNSA. This CDR3 reads CASSGDTYQPQHF. CDR3 in DNA: TGTGCCAGCAGCGGGGACACCTATCAGCCCCAGCATTTT.

The chain has TRBV4-1 and TRBJ1-5; no reliable D call. The CDR3 consists of 14 residues. The V end lost 0 bases, the J end lost 4 bases, and 7 bases lay between the germline ends. Germline CDR1 reads MGHRA; CDR2 reads YSYEKL. CDR3 amino acids: CASSQDRGNQPQHF. CDR3 in DNA: TGCGCCAGCAGCCAAGATCGGGGAAATCAGCCCCAGCATTTT.

The J gene is TRBJ2-5, the V gene TRBV5-1, with 12 bases identical to TRBD2. CDR1 and CDR2 from the germline V gene are SGHRS and YFSETQ. J gave up 3 bases and V 0 bases, and 3 bases lay outside the gene matches. This CDR3 is built from 16 residues. Here the CDR3 reads CASSLGSSGREETQYF. The CDR3 bases are TGCGCCAGCAGCTTGGGGTCTAGCGGGAGGGAAGAGACCCAGTACTTC. Filled out from reference TRBV5-1 and TRBJ2-5, the complete variable domain reads KAGVTQTPRYLIKTRGQQVTLSCSPISGHRSVSWYQQTPGQGLQFLFEYFSETQRNKGNFPGRFSGRQFSNSRSEMNVSTLELGDSALYLCASSLGSSGREETQYFGPGTRLLVL.

The chain combines TRBV9 with TRBJ2-2; no reliable D call. V was trimmed by 0 bases and J by 1 base, leaving 4 bases between them. CDR3 length equals 14 residues. Germline values: CDR1 SGDLS, CDR2 YYNGEE. The CDR3 bases are TGTGCCAGCAGCGTAGGAGGGAACACCGGGGAGCTGTTTTTT. It codes for CASSVGGNTGELFF.

This chain uses TRBV18 with TRBJ1-1, with a tentative D call TRBD1 (6 bases). The CDR3 length is 13 residues. Germline assignment: CDR1 KGHSH and CDR2 LQKENI. Trimming pared 6 bases from V and 1 base from J, leaving 9 bases between. The CDR3 nucleotides read TGTGCCAGCTCGTCAGGGGAGAACACTGAAGCTTTCTTT. Amino acids: CASSSGENTEAFF. The full variable domain, its missing parts supplied by reference TRBV18 and TRBJ1-1, is NAGVMQNPRHLVRRRGQEARLRCSPMKGHSHVYWYRQLPEEGLKFMVYLQKENIIDESGMPKERFSAEFPKEGPSILRIQQVVRGDSAAYFCASSSGENTEAFFGQGTRLTVV.

This chain links TRBV24-1 with TRBJ2-2; the D gene is possibly TRBD1 (6 bases). This CDR3 is built from 17 residues. Trimming took off 3 bases at V and 5 bases at J, with 18 bases between the two ends. The germline CDR1 and CDR2 sequences are KGHDR and SFDVKD. The chain's CDR3 is CATSDNGQFEQTGELFF. The CDR3 DNA sequence: TGTGCCACCAGTGATAATGGACAGTTTGAGCAAACCGGGGAGCTGTTTTTT.

This chain joins TRBV28 and TRBJ1-5; the D gene is possibly TRBD1 (5 bases). CDR3 length equals 16 residues. Per the germline V gene, CDR1 is MDHEN and CDR2 is SYDVKM. The V and J ends lost 5 bases and 3 bases respectively, with 17 bases between them. CDR3 residues: CASSLGGGGPNQPQHF. The CDR3 bases are TGTGCCAGCAGTCTCGGGGGGGGAGGTCCCAATCAGCCCCAGCATTTT.

As DNA, the CDR3 is TGTGCCAGCAGCGCTCGGACTAGCGGGGGCGTTACGCAGTATTTT. Residues: CASSARTSGGVTQYF. The chain recombines TRBV14 with TRBJ2-3; 13 nucleotides agree with TRBD2. This CDR3 spans 15 amino acids. The trim removed 5 bases at V and 8 bases at J, leaving 7 bases unmatched. Germline CDR1 and CDR2: SGHDN and FVKESK.

This clone is a singleton in its sample. The V call is TRBV5-5, the J call TRBJ2-5, with TRBD1 matching 10 bases. The CDR3 is 15 residues long. Germline trimming cut 3 bases from V and 4 bases from J; bases unmatched to any gene: 6. Germline V gives CDR1 SGHKS, CDR2 YYEKEE (reference sequence). CDR3 region: CASSSGQGIGETQYF. The CDR3 nucleotides are TGTGCCAGCAGCTCGGGACAGGGGATAGGAGAGACCCAGTACTTC.

There are a few counts of this clone. V and J are TRBV2 and TRBJ1-2; D is undetermined. The CDR3 loop spans 10 amino acids. Germline V lookup: CDR1 SNHLY, CDR2 FYNNEI. V lost 6 bases and J lost 4, with 3 bases in between. CDR3: CASSRYGYTF. CDR3 nucleotides: TGTGCCAGCAGCCGCTATGGCTACACCTTC.

The CDR3 loop is CASSLGQAYNEQFF. The CDR3 DNA sequence: TGCGCCAGCAGCTTGGGACAGGCTTACAATGAGCAGTTCTTC. J is TRBJ2-1 and V is TRBV5-1; possible D gene TRBD1, 6 bases. The ends were cut back, 0 bases at V and 4 bases at J, with 8 bases in the middle. CDR1 is SGHRS and CDR2 is YFSETQ in the germline V gene. This CDR3 has 14 residues.

The V and J genes are TRBV7-8 and TRBJ1-3, with D possibly matching TRBD1 (5 bases). Trimming pared 4 bases from V and 4 bases from J, leaving 17 bases between. The length of the CDR3 is 16 residues. CDR1 and CDR2 from the germline V gene are SGHVS and FQNEAQ. CDR3 in amino acids: CASSSRGGIEGNTIYF. Here the CDR3 DNA reads TGTGCCAGCAGCTCGAGGGGCGGGATCGAGGGAAACACCATATATTTT. The full variable domain, its missing parts supplied by reference TRBV7-8 and TRBJ1-3, is GAGVSQSPRYKVAKRGQDVALRCDPISGHVSLFWYQQALGQGPEFLTYFQNEAQLDKSGLPSDRFFAERPEGSVSTLKIQRTQQEDSAVYLCASSSRGGIEGNTIYFGEGSWLTVV.

With respect to this clone: The junction differs from germline at one of its ends, possibly a read error. CDR3 sequence: CASSIDLSAGLNQPQHF. The CDR3 coding sequence is TGTGCCAGCAGTATAGATCTAAGTGCAGGTCTCAATCAGCCCCAGCATTTT. The V and J genes are TRBV19 and TRBJ1-5; D is unresolved. Germline V lookup: CDR1 LNHDA, CDR2 SQIVND (reference sequence). This CDR3 spans 17 amino acids.